The 20 T cell receptor beta chains given below trace back to one sample, sequenced in a study of regulatory T cells in long-lasting Graves disease. Documented time point: newly diagnosed GD, antithyroid drugs for less than 3 months. PBMCs were the source of the RNA used for TCR sequencing. For TCR beta, libraries came from iRepertoire HTBI primers and Arm-PCR of CDR3 regions. MiXCR, run by TCRdb on the multiplex PCR reads, gives a single entry per CDR3 protein. This repertoire shows 550,000 to 700,000 distinct CDR3 sequences, more than 15% found once; its top ten account for about 12%. This same sample was also taken into another study, of T cells in Graves' hyperthyroidism and ophthalmopathy.

The sample here was peripheral blood mononuclear cells (PBMCs), taken at new diagnosis, from a patient treated with antithyroid drugs. These receptor sequences come from a man aged 18 to 29 with Graves disease.

This clonotype was recorded a few times. This chain links TRBV15 with TRBJ2-2; the D gene is possibly TRBD2 (6 bases). The CDR3 is made up of 15 amino acids. Germline V gene sequence: CDR1 LNHNV, CDR2 YYDKDF (reference sequence). Trimming shortened V by 2 bases and J by 3 bases, and 10 bases separated the two germline ends. The CDR3 spells CATSRRGGDTGELFF. The CDR3 DNA reads as TGTGCCACCAGCAGAAGGGGAGGCGACACCGGGGAGCTGTTTTTT.

This clonotype appeared many times. The gene calls are TRBV7-8 and TRBJ1-1; D ambiguous. Germline V gene data show CDR1 as SGHVS and CDR2 as FQNEAQ. Trimming shortened V by 1 base and J by 6 bases, and 6 bases separated the two germline ends. The length of the CDR3 is 12 residues. CDR3 sequence: CASSLERSEAFF. The CDR3 DNA reads as TGTGCCAGCAGCTTAGAAAGGTCTGAAGCTTTCTTT.

The J gene is TRBJ2-1, the V gene TRBV5-1; D gene unclear. V shed 2 bases and J shed 6 bases, with 12 bases lying between them. This CDR3 has 14 residues. CDR1 is SGHRS and CDR2 is YFSETQ in the germline V gene. Here the CDR3 DNA reads TGCGCCAGCAGCTTAGGCAACCTGGGCAATGAGCAGTTCTTC. Amino acids: CASSLGNLGNEQFF.

This clonotype came up many times. This chain connects TRBV28 to TRBJ2-7; D not certain. Looked up from germline, CDR1 is MDHEN and CDR2 is SYDVKM. Trimming cost V 5 bases and J 2 bases, with 13 bases left between them. There are 14 residues in the CDR3. CDR3 residues: CASSLEHETYEQYF. DNA for the CDR3: TGTGCCAGCAGTCTTGAACATGAAACCTACGAGCAGTACTTC. Variable domain in full (rest from reference TRBV28 and TRBJ2-7): DVKVTQSSRYLVKRTGEKVFLECVQDMDHENMFWYRQDPGLGLRLIYFSYDVKMKEKGDIPEGYSVSREKKERFSLILESASTNQTSMYLCASSLEHETYEQYFGPGTRLTVT.

This chain joins TRBV19 and TRBJ2-6; maybe TRBD1 (6 bases). The CDR3 has 17 residues. CDR1 LNHDA and CDR2 SQIVND come from the germline V gene (reference sequence). The ends were cut back, 5 bases at V and 0 bases at J, with 14 bases in the middle. CDR3 DNA: TGTGCCAGTAGTCCCCGACAGGTTGCCTCTGGGGCCAACGTCCTGACTTTC. Amino acids: CASSPRQVASGANVLTF.

The CDR3 region is CASTLRTADTQYF. The CDR3 DNA sequence: TGTGCCAGCACCCTGAGGACGGCGGATACGCAGTATTTT. The chain combines TRBV28 with TRBJ2-3; no firm D call. Trimming pared 7 bases from V and 6 bases from J, leaving 14 bases between. CDR3 size: 13 residues. CDR1 MDHEN and CDR2 SYDVKM come from the germline V gene.

V gene TRBV20-1 combines with J gene TRBJ2-1; TRBD2 matches at 7 bases. Trimming cost V 4 bases and J 10 bases; bases outside gene matches: 16. This CDR3 is built from 15 residues. The germline gives CDR1 DFQATT, CDR2 SNEGSKA (reference sequence). The CDR3 nucleotides read TGCAGTGCTACACACTCTAGCGGACGGGCCTACGAGCAGTTCTTC. It is translated as CSATHSSGRAYEQFF.

In its sample, this clonotype was seen many times. The V gene is TRBV2, the J gene TRBJ2-1, with 9 bases identical to TRBD1. The trim removed 6 bases at V and 4 bases at J, leaving 7 bases unmatched. CDR1 is SNHLY, CDR2 FYNNEI, per germline. The CDR3 has 15 amino acids. CDR3 DNA: TGTGCCAGCAGGACGGACAGGGGAACTTACAATGAGCAGTTCTTC. Residues: CASRTDRGTYNEQFF.

This clonotype was counted between two and nine times. This chain uses TRBV20-1 with TRBJ2-7, with TRBD2 matching over 12 bases. The CDR3 contains 19 residues. Germline CDR1 and CDR2: DFQATT and SNEGSKA (reference sequence). J gave up 0 bases and V 2 bases, and 14 bases lay outside the gene matches. CDR3 protein: CSARLDRTSGITTSYEQYF. In DNA form, the CDR3 reads TGCAGTGCTAGACTGGACCGGACTAGCGGGATCACTACCTCCTACGAGCAGTACTTC.

This clonotype has ten or more counts. V usage is TRBV24-1 and J usage is TRBJ2-1; D is unclear. V was shortened by 9 bases and J by 8 bases, with 19 bases between the two germline ends. CDR1 and CDR2 from the germline V gene are KGHDR and SFDVKD. The CDR3 runs 14 residues. The CDR3 sequence is CATPEAPSPHEQFF. CDR3 nucleotide sequence: TGTGCCACCCCCGAGGCGCCCTCACCGCATGAGCAGTTCTTC.

The chain links TRBV4-1 to TRBJ2-3, with no clear D. The better agreement between TRBJ2-5 and the DNA end casts doubt on the J call. Germline CDR1 MGHRA, CDR2 YSYEKL. The CDR3 covers 14 residues. This CDR3 is CASSQDLYPETQYF. CDR3 DNA sequence: TGCGCCAGCAGCCAAGATTTATACCCGGAGACCCAGTACTTC.

V gene TRBV12-3 or TRBV12-4 combines with J gene TRBJ1-5; weak D call: TRBD1 (5 bases). V dropped 8 bases and J dropped 8 bases, with 19 bases sitting between them. CDR3 size: 14 residues. CDR3: CASGSRKGIEPQHF. The DNA of the CDR3 is TGTGCCAGCGGATCTCGGAAGGGGATTGAGCCCCAGCATTTT.

In this sample, this clonotype turned up many times. The rearrangement uses TRBV2 and TRBJ2-7; 10 nucleotides align to TRBD1. Germline loops: CDR1 SNHLY, CDR2 FYNNEI. Losses at the gene ends were 5 bases for V and 3 bases for J; bases not matched to a gene: 4. The CDR3 has 14 amino acids. The CDR3 DNA reads TGTGCCAGCAGTTCGACAGGGGGCGGCTACGAGCAGTACTTC. Amino acid sequence: CASSSTGGGYEQYF. The full variable domain, completed using reference TRBV2 and TRBJ2-7, is EPEVTQTPSHQVTQMGQEVILRCVPISNHLYFYWYRQILGQKVEFLVSFYNNEISEKSEIFDDQFSVERPDGSNFTLKIRSTKLEDSAMYFCASSSTGGGYEQYFGPGTRLTVT.

The V gene is TRBV4-1, the J gene TRBJ2-7; TRBD2 aligns across 9 bases. This CDR3 contains 15 residues. CDR1 MGHRA and CDR2 YSYEKL come from the germline V gene. J lost 12 bases, V lost 4 bases, and 16 bases had no gene match. Here the CDR3 DNA reads TGCGCCAGCAGCCCAAGGGCTAGCGGGATTCACGGTCTGTACTTC. Its translation is CASSPRASGIHGLYF.

This chain uses TRBV25-1 with TRBJ1-2; TRBD1 matches 7 bases. The CDR3 covers 12 residues. V shed 6 bases, J shed 3 bases, and the junction held 1 base outside the gene matches. Germline CDR1 and CDR2: MGHDK and SYGVNS. The CDR3 loop is CASRQGHYGYTF. CDR3 coding DNA: TGTGCCAGCAGACAGGGGCACTATGGCTACACCTTC.

This clonotype was seen at least ten times. The genes are TRBV20-1 and TRBJ2-7, with D possibly being TRBD1 (6 bases). V lost 5 bases, J lost 3 bases, and 17 bases lay in between. The CDR3 loop spans 14 amino acids. CDR1 DFQATT and CDR2 SNEGSKA come from the germline V gene (reference sequence). CDR3 sequence (DNA): TGCAGTGCTGGGCTACAGGGATCGAACTACGAGCAGTACTTC. This sequence encodes CSAGLQGSNYEQYF.

This clonotype has a handful of counts. The rearrangement links TRBV16 to TRBJ1-1, with 8 bases matching TRBD1. Germline V gene lookup returns CDR1 KGHSY and CDR2 FQNENV. Trimming cost V 4 bases and J 7 bases; bases outside gene matches: 5. The CDR3 length is 13 residues. CDR3 nucleotide sequence: TGTGCCAGCAGCCCGGACAGGGAGGGTGAAGCTTTCTTT. This codes for CASSPDREGEAFF.

This clonotype occurred a few times. V and J are TRBV19 and TRBJ1-1; TRBD1 might be the D (6 bases). CDR1 and CDR2 (germline): LNHDA, SQIVND (reference sequence). The CDR3 is 12 amino acids. Trimming left V 10 bases short and J 3 bases short, with 12 bases between. CDR3 bases: TGTGCCACCTCCGGGGGGCACACTGAAGCTTTCTTT. Amino acid sequence: CATSGGHTEAFF.

This clonotype was observed many times. This sequence joins TRBV28 and TRBJ1-2; TRBD1 matches 8 bases. J lost 8 bases, V lost 10 bases, and 12 bases had no gene match. Germline V lookup: CDR1 MDHEN, CDR2 SYDVKM. The CDR3 extends over 13 amino acids. CDR3 in amino acids: CAMTTRTGKGYTF. Here the CDR3 DNA reads TGTGCCATGACGACTAGGACAGGGAAAGGCTACACCTTC.

This clonotype appeared many times. CDR3 DNA: TGTGCCAGCAAGGAGGGACAGGGGGCCTACAATGAGCAGTTCTTC. Protein sequence: CASKEGQGAYNEQFF. This chain connects TRBV12-3 or TRBV12-4 to TRBJ2-1; TRBD1 matches at 11 bases. With 7 bases clipped from V and 2 bases from J, the junction kept 4 bases outside the gene matches. This CDR3 is 15 amino acids long.